This TCR beta chain was captured in a study of regulatory T cells in long-lasting Graves disease. Study-wide results and caveats: With persistent disease, TRBV28, TRBJ1-2 and TRBJ2-5 were the favored segments.

For TCR beta, libraries came from iRepertoire HTBI primers and Arm-PCR of CDR3 regions. One entry per CDR3 protein, called by TCRdb with MiXCR from the multiplex PCR reads. The table has some 450,000 distinct CDR3 sequences, about 16% seen once. J lost 5 bases, V lost 10 bases, and 5 bases had no gene match. This CDR3 comprises 13 residues. The V gene's germline CDR1 is MNHNS and CDR2 SASEGT. This clonotype was observed at least ten times. The antigen remains undetermined. Time point defined: newly diagnosed GD, antithyroid drugs for less than 3 months. The TCR library was made from RNA extracted from PBMCs. The sample was also linked to a second study, of T cells in Graves' hyperthyroidism and ophthalmopathy. That work states: Blood shared most expanded thyroid clonotypes above 0.001. Researchers report that a 13 V-J model separated ophthalmopathy from stable hyperthyroidism.

This receptor was identified in a woman in her 30s with Graves disease. This material consisted of peripheral blood mononuclear cells (PBMCs), taken at new diagnosis, from a patient treated with antithyroid drugs. V gene TRBV6-1 combines with J gene TRBJ2-2; TRBD2 aligns across 9 bases. This chain's CDR3 is CAIETSGTGELFF. Here the CDR3 DNA reads TGTGCCATCGAGACTAGCGGAACCGGGGAGCTGTTTTTT.